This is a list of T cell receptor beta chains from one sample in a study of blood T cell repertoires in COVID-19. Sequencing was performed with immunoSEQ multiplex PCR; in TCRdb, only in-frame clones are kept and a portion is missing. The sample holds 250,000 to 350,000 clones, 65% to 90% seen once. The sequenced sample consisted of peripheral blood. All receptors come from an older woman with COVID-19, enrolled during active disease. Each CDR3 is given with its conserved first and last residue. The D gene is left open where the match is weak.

CDR3nt: TGTGCCAGCAGCCAAGATCTTCCAAGCGCCATAAAAGAGACCCAGTACTTC
CDR3aa: CASSQDLPSAIKETQYF
j_gene: TRBJ2-5
d_gene: .
v_gene: TRBV3-1/TRBV3-2

CDR3nt: TGCGCCAGCAGCCCGACAGTTATCTCCTACAATGAGCAGTTCTTC
CDR3aa: CASSPTVISYNEQFF
j_gene: TRBJ2-1
d_gene: .
v_gene: TRBV5-1

CDR3nt: TGCGCCAGCAGCTTGGAGGCTAGCGGGGGCTACGAGCAGTACTTC
CDR3aa: CASSLEASGGYEQYF
j_gene: TRBJ2-7
d_gene: TRBD2
v_gene: TRBV5-1

CDR3nt: TGTGCCAGCAGTGGCGGGACAGGTGCAAGCTCCTATAATTCACCCCTCCACTTT
CDR3aa: CASSGGTGASSYNSPLHF
j_gene: TRBJ1-6
d_gene: TRBD1
v_gene: TRBV6-1

CDR3nt: TGTGCCAGCAGCGTAGGCGGGGTCACAGATACGCAGTATTTT
CDR3aa: CASSVGGVTDTQYF
j_gene: TRBJ2-3
d_gene: .
v_gene: TRBV9

CDR3nt: TGTGCCAGCAGTCCGCAATCGACAGGGGGTAGGGGCTACACCTTC
CDR3aa: CASSPQSTGGRGYTF
j_gene: TRBJ1-2
d_gene: TRBD1
v_gene: TRBV27

CDR3nt: TGTGCCAGCAGTAGACAGGGGACAGATACGCAGTATTTT
CDR3aa: CASSRQGTDTQYF
j_gene: TRBJ2-3
d_gene: TRBD1
v_gene: TRBV6-1

CDR3nt: TGCAGCGCCCAAAAGGGGACAGGGGAATTGAACACTGAAGCTTTCTTT
CDR3aa: CSAQKGTGELNTEAFF
j_gene: TRBJ1-1
d_gene: TRBD1
v_gene: TRBV29-1

CDR3nt: TGTGCCAGCAGTTACTCGATTAGGGAGGGGCAGTTCTTC
CDR3aa: CASSYSIREGQFF
j_gene: TRBJ2-1
d_gene: TRBD2
v_gene: TRBV6-5

CDR3nt: TGTGCCAGCAGTTATCCGACAGCTTACTCCTACAATGAGCAGTTCTTC
CDR3aa: CASSYPTAYSYNEQFF
j_gene: TRBJ2-1
d_gene: .
v_gene: TRBV6-6

CDR3nt: TGTGCCAGCAGCTTGGCTGGGGGGACCGCCACCTACGAGCAGTACTTC
CDR3aa: CASSLAGGTATYEQYF
j_gene: TRBJ2-7
d_gene: .
v_gene: TRBV7-2

CDR3nt: TGTGCCAGCAGCTTGGCCAGCGAGCAGGGGGGATGCACCTTC
CDR3aa: CASSLASEQGGCTF
j_gene: TRBJ1-2
d_gene: TRBD1
v_gene: TRBV5-6

CDR3nt: TGCAGCGTTGTGGGAGGATGGGCTCCCTATGGCTACACCTTC
CDR3aa: CSVVGGWAPYGYTF
j_gene: TRBJ1-2
d_gene: .
v_gene: TRBV29-1